This T cell receptor (beta chain) is drawn from a study of OX40 agonist ivuxolimab in advanced cancers. Study findings and constraints: Nonresponders included some who also had low normalized T-cell clonal expansion. In the 0.1 to 3.0 mg/kg range, CD4+ and CD8+ blood T cells had expanded clonally by week 6.

CDR1 is SGHRS, CDR2 YFSETQ, per germline. The length of the CDR3 is 14 residues. V was cut by 0 bases and J by 8 bases, with 13 bases left in between. As for this clone: What it recognizes is unknown.

Profiling relied on immunoSEQ multiplex PCR, and the TCRdb table lists in-frame clones only, not all of them. The sample consists of just under 20,000 clones, under 90% of them appearing once. The clonotype comes from an adult with an advanced solid tumor such as melanoma, head and neck, liver or kidney cancer. The genes are TRBV5-1 and TRBJ2-3; D is tentatively TRBD1 or TRBD2 (6 bases each). Material: CD4+ or CD8+ T cells sorted from blood, obtained in a trial of the OX40 agonist ivuxolimab. The CDR3 protein is CASSLVQGGGTQYF. The CDR3 DNA reads TGCGCCAGCAGCTTGGTACAGGGAGGAGGTACGCAGTATTTT.